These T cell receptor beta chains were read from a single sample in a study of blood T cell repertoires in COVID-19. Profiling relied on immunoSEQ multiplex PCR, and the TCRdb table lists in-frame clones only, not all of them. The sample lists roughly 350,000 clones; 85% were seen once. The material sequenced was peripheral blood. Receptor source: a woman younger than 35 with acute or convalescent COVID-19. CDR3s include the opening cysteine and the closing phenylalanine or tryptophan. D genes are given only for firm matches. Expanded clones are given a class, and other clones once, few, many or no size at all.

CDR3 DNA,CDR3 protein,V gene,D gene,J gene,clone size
TGTGCCAGCAGTGAAGCCGGGACAGGGAATTCACCCCTCCACTTT,CASSEAGTGNSPLHF,TRBV6-4,TRBD1,TRBJ1-6,-
TGCGCCAGCAGCTTGGCGGGGGAGGGTGAAAAACTGTTTTTT,CASSLAGEGEKLFF,TRBV5-1,-,TRBJ1-4,many
TGTGCCAGCAGTGAATTGGGGGGATTGGGAAGCTCTGGGGCCAACGTCCTGACTTTC,CASSELGGLGSSGANVLTF,TRBV6-1,-,TRBJ2-6,-
TGTGCCAGCAGCGTAGATCCATCATCGGCGGCAGATACGCAGTATTTT,CASSVDPSSAADTQYF,TRBV9,-,TRBJ2-3,-
TGTGCCAGCTCACTTCAGGGGAAATTCCACGAGCAGTACTTC,CASSLQGKFHEQYF,TRBV18,-,TRBJ2-7,-
TGTGCCAGCAGCCCGAGCTCCTACGAGCAGTACTTC,CASSPSSYEQYF,TRBV11-2,-,TRBJ2-7,-
TGTGCCAGTAGTAACCCAAGACAGCACTCAACTAATGAAAAACTGTTTTTT,CASSNPRQHSTNEKLFF,TRBV19,-,TRBJ1-4,-
TGTGCCAGCAGAAAAGACAGTAGCTACACCTTC,CASRKDSSYTF,TRBV6-5,-,TRBJ1-2,-
TGTGCCAGCAGACCCTTGTCAGGACTCGCCGGGGAGCTGTTTTTT,CASRPLSGLAGELFF,TRBV2,-,TRBJ2-2,-
TGTGCCAGCAGCCCACACCTGGGGGGATCAACTAATGAAAAACTGTTTTTT,CASSPHLGGSTNEKLFF,TRBV9,-,TRBJ1-4,-
TGTGCCAGCAAAACACCCACTGAAGCTTTCTTT,CASKTPTEAFF,TRBV27,-,TRBJ1-1,-
TGTGCCAGCAGCCAAGGACAGGGGGGGCATCAGCCCCAGCATTTT,CASSQGQGGHQPQHF,TRBV14,TRBD1,TRBJ1-5,-
TGTGCCAGCAGTGGGGGACAGGGATCCGAGAACACTGAAGCTTTCTTT,CASSGGQGSENTEAFF,TRBV2,TRBD1,TRBJ1-1,-
TGTGCCAGCAGCCAAGATCTGAGGGCCCGGAACACTGAAGCTTTCTTT,CASSQDLRARNTEAFF,TRBV3-1/TRBV3-2,-,TRBJ1-1,-
TGTGCCAGCAGCCACAGGGACACCTACGAGCAGTACTTC,CASSHRDTYEQYF,TRBV5-4,-,TRBJ2-7,-
TGTGCCAGCAGCGCAGTCCCAGGGACAGATTATGGCGAGCAGTACTTC,CASSAVPGTDYGEQYF,TRBV9,TRBD1,TRBJ2-7,-
TGTGCCTGGAGTGTACAGGTTAATTCACCCCTCCACTTT,CAWSVQVNSPLHF,TRBV30,-,TRBJ1-6,few
TGTGCCACCATTAAGGGGCAGGCCCCGAACAATGAGCAGTTCTTC,CATIKGQAPNNEQFF,TRBV15,-,TRBJ2-1,-
TGTGCCAGCAGTTACTCGCAAGGTAACCCGGAACTCGGGGCTTTCTTT,CASSYSQGNPELGAFF,TRBV6-5,-,TRBJ1-1,-
TGTGCCAGCTCTGAGGGGGCAGAGACCCAGTACTTC,CASSEGAETQYF,TRBV12-3/TRBV12-4,TRBD1,TRBJ2-5,-
TGCGCCAGCAGCTCCAGCGGGGGTTTGGGAGGGGAGCTGTTTTTT,CASSSSGGLGGELFF,TRBV5-1,TRBD2,TRBJ2-2,-
TGTGCCAGCAGTGAAGGGGTGGAGCCAGAGACCCAGTACTTC,CASSEGVEPETQYF,TRBV6-1,-,TRBJ2-5,-
TGTGCCAGCAGTTGGGGGAGGCCCTCCTACGAGCAGTACTTC,CASSWGRPSYEQYF,TRBV28,-,TRBJ2-7,-
TGTGCCAGCAGCCGAGAGTCACCCCTCCACTTT,CASSRESPLHF,TRBV2,-,TRBJ1-6,-
TGTGCTAGTGGACCCGGGACAGGGGTAGGCTATGGCTACACCTTC,CASGPGTGVGYGYTF,TRBV12-5,TRBD1,TRBJ1-2,-
TGTGCCAGCAGCCAGAAAGATCCCGGGGGGTCCTATGGCTACACCTTC,CASSQKDPGGSYGYTF,TRBV14,-,TRBJ1-2,-
TGTGCCAGCAGAGACTCAGGGGGCCCCCCCAATCAGCCCCAGCATTTT,CASRDSGGPPNQPQHF,TRBV9,TRBD1,TRBJ1-5,-
TGTGCCAGCAGTGAATCGGGGGCGGGAGTCCTTCTGGATACGCAGTATTTT,CASSESGAGVLLDTQYF,TRBV2,-,TRBJ2-3,-
TGTGCCAGCAGTGTAGCGGAGAGCTCCTACAATGAGCAGTTCTTC,CASSVAESSYNEQFF,TRBV6-2/TRBV6-3,-,TRBJ2-1,once
TGTGCCAGCAGCCCCGGGGTAGCGGGCTCCTACGAGCAGTACTTC,CASSPGVAGSYEQYF,TRBV5-4,TRBD2,TRBJ2-7,-
TGTGCCAGCAGCGTAGCAAGTAGCGGGGGGGAGACCCAGTACTTC,CASSVASSGGETQYF,TRBV9,TRBD2,TRBJ2-5,-
TGCAGCGTCCTACTAGCGGAATACAATGAGCAGTTCTTC,CSVLLAEYNEQFF,TRBV29-1,TRBD2,TRBJ2-1,-
TGTGCCAGCAGCGTCGCTAGCCGCAATGAGCAGTTCTTC,CASSVASRNEQFF,TRBV9,-,TRBJ2-1,-
TGTGCCAGCAGCCCCCCCATGAGCGGGCACTACGAGCAGTACTTC,CASSPPMSGHYEQYF,TRBV9,-,TRBJ2-7,-
TGTGCCAGCAGCTCACCCCACAATGTACTGTTTTTT,CASSSPHNVLFF,TRBV12-3/TRBV12-4,-,TRBJ1-4,-
TGTGCCAGTAGTATGGGCTTGGGGGAAGCGGGCGGCTACACCTTC,CASSMGLGEAGGYTF,TRBV19,-,TRBJ1-2,once
TGCAGCGTTGAAGAACAGGTGAACGAGCAGTACTTC,CSVEEQVNEQYF,TRBV29-1,-,TRBJ2-7,-
TGTGCCAGCAGCTTGGGCAGGGTACGGACCCCTTCGAACACTGAAGCTTTCTTT,CASSLGRVRTPSNTEAFF,TRBV5-6,-,TRBJ1-1,-
TGCGCCAGTACGACTAGCGGGAGTACCGGGGAGCTGTTTTTT,CASTTSGSTGELFF,TRBV5-1,TRBD2,TRBJ2-2,-
TGTGCCAGCACTATTTTTGTATTTCAGCCCCAGCATTTT,CASTIFVFQPQHF,TRBV12-3/TRBV12-4,-,TRBJ1-5,-
TGTGCCAGCGGAACAGGGGAACAGCCCCAGCATTTT,CASGTGEQPQHF,TRBV6-5,TRBD1,TRBJ1-5,-
TGCGCCAGCAGCGCAGCGGGACAGGCTAGCTCCTACGAGCAGTACTTC,CASSAAGQASSYEQYF,TRBV5-1,-,TRBJ2-7,-